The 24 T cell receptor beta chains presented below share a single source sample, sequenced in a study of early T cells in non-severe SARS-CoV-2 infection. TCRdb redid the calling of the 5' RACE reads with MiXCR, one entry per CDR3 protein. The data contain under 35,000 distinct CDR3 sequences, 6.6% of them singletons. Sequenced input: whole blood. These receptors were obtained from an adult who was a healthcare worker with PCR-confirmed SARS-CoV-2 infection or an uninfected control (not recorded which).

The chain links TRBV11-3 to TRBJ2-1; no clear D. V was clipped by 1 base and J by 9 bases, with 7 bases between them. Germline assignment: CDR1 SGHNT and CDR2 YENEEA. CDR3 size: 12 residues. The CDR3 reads CASSLVHGEQFF. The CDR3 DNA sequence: TGTGCCAGCAGCTTAGTACATGGTGAGCAGTTCTTC.

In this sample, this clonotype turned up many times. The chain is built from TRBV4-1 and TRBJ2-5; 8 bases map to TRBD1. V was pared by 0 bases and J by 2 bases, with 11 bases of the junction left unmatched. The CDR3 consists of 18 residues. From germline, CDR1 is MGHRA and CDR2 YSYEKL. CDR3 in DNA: TGCGCCAGCAGCCAAGATCGTAGAATGACAGGGGCGCAAGAGACCCAGTACTTC. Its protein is CASSQDRRMTGAQETQYF.

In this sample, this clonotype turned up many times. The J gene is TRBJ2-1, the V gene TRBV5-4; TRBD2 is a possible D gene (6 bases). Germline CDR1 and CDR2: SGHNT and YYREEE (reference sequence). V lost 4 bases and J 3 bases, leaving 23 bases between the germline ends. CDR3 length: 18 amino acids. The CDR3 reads CASSPGLATNLLYNEQFF. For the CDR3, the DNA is TGTGCCAGCAGCCCAGGTCTAGCGACCAACCTACTCTACAATGAGCAGTTCTTC.

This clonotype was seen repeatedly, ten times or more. The CDR3 DNA sequence: TGTGCCAGCAGTTACGGGGGAAGGACTGAAGCTTTCTTT. It encodes CASSYGGRTEAFF. The chain joins TRBV6-6 to TRBJ1-1; D might be TRBD1 (5 bases). The CDR3 consists of 13 residues. V gave up 2 bases and J gave up 5 bases, with 9 bases separating them. Germline values: CDR1 MNHNY, CDR2 SVGAGI (reference sequence).

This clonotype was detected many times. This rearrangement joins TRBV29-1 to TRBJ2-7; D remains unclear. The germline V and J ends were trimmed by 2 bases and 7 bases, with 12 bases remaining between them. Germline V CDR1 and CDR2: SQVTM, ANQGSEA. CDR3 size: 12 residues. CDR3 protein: CSVESQIREQYF. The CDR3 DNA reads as TGCAGCGTTGAAAGCCAGATAAGGGAGCAGTACTTC.

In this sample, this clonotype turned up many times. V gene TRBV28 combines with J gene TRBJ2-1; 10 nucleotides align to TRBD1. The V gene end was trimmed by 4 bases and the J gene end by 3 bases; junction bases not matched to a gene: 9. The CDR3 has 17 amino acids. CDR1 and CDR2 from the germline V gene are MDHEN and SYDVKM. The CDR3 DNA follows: TGTGCCAGCAGTTCTAATTACCGGGACAGGGGCTACAATGAGCAGTTCTTC. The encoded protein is CASSSNYRDRGYNEQFF.

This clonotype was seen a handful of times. Written as DNA, the CDR3 is TGTGCCAGCAGTGAATTGACCCTTTATAGCAATCAGCCCCAGCATTTT. Its protein is CASSELTLYSNQPQHF. This chain joins TRBV6-1 and TRBJ1-5; D gene ambiguous. V lost 2 bases to trimming and J lost 0 bases, with 11 bases between them. Germline V gene sequence: CDR1 MNHNS, CDR2 SASEGT. CDR3 length: 16 residues.

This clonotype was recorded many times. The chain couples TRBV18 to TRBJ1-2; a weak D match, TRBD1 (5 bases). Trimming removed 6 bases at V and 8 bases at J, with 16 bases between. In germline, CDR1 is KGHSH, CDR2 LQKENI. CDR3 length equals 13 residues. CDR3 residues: CASSPGEGRGYTF. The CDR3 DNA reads TGTGCCAGCTCGCCCGGTGAGGGGAGAGGCTACACCTTC.

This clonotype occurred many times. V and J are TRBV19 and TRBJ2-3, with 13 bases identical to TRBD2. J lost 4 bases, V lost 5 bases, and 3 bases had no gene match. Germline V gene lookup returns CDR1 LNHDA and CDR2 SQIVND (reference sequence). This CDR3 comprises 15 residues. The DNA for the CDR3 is TGTGCCAGTAGTTATACTAGCGGGGGGGCAGATACGCAGTATTTT. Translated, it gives CASSYTSGGADTQYF.

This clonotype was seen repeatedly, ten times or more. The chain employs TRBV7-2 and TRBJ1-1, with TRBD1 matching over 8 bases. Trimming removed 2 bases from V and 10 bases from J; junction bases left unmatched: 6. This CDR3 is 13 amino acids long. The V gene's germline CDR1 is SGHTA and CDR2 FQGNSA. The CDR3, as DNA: TGTGCCAGCAGCTTAAGAGGTGGACAGGGAGCTTTCTTT. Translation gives CASSLRGGQGAFF.

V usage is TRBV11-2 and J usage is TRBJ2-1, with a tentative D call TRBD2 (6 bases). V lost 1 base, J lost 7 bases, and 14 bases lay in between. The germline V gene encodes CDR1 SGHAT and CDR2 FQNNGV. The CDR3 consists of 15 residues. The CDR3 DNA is TGTGCCAGCAGCTTAGGGAGGGTCCCGGTGAATGAGCAGTTCTTC. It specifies CASSLGRVPVNEQFF.

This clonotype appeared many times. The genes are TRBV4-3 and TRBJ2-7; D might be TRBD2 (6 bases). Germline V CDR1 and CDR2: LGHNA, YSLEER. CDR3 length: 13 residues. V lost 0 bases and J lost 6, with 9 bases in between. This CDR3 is CASSQDPGSEQYF. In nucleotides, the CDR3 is TGCGCCAGCAGCCAAGATCCCGGGAGCGAGCAGTACTTC.

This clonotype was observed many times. CDR3 DNA sequence: TGTGCCAGCAGCGTAGCTCCCAGGGGGCAAGAGACCCAGTACTTC. This sequence encodes CASSVAPRGQETQYF. V gene TRBV9 combines with J gene TRBJ2-5, with 7 bases fitting TRBD1. CDR1 is SGDLS and CDR2 is YYNGEE in the germline V gene. This CDR3 has 15 amino acids. J was trimmed by 2 bases and V by 0 bases; bases with no gene match: 4. Drawing the rest from reference TRBV9 and TRBJ2-5, the complete variable domain is DSGVTQTPKHLITATGQRVTLRCSPRSGDLSVYWYQQSLDQGLQFLIQYYNGEERAKGNILERFSAQQFPDLHSELNLSSLELGDSALYFCASSVAPRGQETQYFGPGTRLLVL.

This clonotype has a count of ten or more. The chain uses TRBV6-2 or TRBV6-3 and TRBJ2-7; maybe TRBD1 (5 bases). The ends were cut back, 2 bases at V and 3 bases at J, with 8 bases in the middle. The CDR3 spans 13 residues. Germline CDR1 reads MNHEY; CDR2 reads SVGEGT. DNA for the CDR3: TGTGCCAGCAGTTACCAGGGATTCTACGAGCAGTACTTC. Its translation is CASSYQGFYEQYF.

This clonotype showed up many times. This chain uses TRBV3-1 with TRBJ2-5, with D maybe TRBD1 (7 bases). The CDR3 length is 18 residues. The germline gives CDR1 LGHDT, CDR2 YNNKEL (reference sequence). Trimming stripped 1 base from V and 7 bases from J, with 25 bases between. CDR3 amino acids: CASSQAMGLEGAMVTQYF. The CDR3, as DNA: TGTGCCAGCAGCCAAGCAATGGGTCTGGAGGGGGCGATGGTGACCCAGTACTTC.

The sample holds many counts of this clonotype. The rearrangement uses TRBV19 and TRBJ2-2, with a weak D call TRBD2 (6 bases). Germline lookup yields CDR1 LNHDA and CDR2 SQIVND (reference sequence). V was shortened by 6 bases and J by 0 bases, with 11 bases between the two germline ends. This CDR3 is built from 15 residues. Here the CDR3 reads CASSLAFANTGELFF. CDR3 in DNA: TGTGCCAGTAGCCTAGCGTTCGCGAACACCGGGGAGCTGTTTTTT.

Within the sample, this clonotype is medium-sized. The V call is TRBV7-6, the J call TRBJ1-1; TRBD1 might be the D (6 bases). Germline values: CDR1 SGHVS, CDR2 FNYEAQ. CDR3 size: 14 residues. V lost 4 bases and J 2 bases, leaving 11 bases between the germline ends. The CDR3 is CASSWNRDNTEAFF. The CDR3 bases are TGTGCCAGCAGCTGGAACAGGGATAACACTGAAGCTTTCTTT.

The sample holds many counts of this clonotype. CDR3 sequence: CSASDFRSTGELFF. DNA of the CDR3: TGCAGTGCTAGCGACTTCCGATCCACCGGGGAGCTGTTTTTT. The V call is TRBV20-1, the J call TRBJ2-2; D is ambiguous. The length of the CDR3 is 14 residues. Germline CDR1 is DFQATT and CDR2 is SNEGSKA (reference sequence). The ends were cut back, 3 bases at V and 4 bases at J, with 12 bases in the middle.

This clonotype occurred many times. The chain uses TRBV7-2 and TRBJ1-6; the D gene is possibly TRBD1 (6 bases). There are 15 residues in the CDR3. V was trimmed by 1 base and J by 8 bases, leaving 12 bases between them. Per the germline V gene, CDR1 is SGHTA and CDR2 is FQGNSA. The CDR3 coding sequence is TGTGCCAGCAGCTTAGTACAGGGAGGGTATTCACCCCTCCACTTT. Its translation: CASSLVQGGYSPLHF.

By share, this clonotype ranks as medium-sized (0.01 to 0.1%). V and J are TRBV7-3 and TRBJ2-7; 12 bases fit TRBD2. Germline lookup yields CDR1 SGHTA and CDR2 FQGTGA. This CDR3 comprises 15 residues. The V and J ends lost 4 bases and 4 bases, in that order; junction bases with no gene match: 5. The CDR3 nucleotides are TGTGCCAGCAGCTCCTGGACTAGCGGGGTGTACGAGCAGTACTTC. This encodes CASSSWTSGVYEQYF.

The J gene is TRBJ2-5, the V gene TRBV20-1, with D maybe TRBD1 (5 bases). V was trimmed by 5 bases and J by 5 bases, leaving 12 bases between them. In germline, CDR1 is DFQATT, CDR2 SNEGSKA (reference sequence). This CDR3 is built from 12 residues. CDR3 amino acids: CSAQGQGETQYF. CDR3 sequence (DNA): TGCAGTGCTCAGGGCCAAGGGGAGACCCAGTACTTC.

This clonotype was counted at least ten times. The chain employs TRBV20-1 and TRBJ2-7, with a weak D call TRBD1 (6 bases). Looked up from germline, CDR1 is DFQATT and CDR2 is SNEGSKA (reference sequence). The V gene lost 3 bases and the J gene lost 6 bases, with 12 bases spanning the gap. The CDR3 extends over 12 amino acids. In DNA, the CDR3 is TGCAGTGCTAGGACAGGCTTCTCCGAGCAGTACTTC. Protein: CSARTGFSEQYF.

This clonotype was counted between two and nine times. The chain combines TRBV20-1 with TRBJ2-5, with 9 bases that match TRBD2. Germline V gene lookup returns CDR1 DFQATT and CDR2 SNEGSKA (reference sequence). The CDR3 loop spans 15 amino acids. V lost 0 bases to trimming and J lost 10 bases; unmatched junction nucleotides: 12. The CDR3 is CSARERGRVQEVQYF. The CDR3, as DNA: TGCAGTGCTAGAGAACGCGGGAGGGTACAAGAAGTCCAGTACTTC.

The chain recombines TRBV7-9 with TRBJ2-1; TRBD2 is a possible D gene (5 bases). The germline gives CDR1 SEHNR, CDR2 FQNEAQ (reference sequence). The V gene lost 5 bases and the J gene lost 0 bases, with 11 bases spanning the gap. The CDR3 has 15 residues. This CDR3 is CASSERVASYNEQFF. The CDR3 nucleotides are TGTGCCAGCAGCGAGAGGGTAGCCTCCTACAATGAGCAGTTCTTC.